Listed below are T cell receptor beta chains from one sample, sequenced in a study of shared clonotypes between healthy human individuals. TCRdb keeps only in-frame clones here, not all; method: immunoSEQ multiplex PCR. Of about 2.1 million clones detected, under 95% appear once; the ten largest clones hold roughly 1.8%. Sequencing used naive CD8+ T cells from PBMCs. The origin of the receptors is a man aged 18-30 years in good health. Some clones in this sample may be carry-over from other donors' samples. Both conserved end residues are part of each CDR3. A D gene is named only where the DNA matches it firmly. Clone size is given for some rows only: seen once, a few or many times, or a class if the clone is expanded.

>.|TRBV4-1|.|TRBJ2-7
TGCGCCAGCAGCCAAGACGGAGGTGGGTACGAGCAGTACTTC
CASSQDGGGYEQYF
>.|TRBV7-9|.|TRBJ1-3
TGTGCCCTTGACAGCCCCCTTTCTGGAAACACCATATATTTT
CALDSPLSGNTIYF
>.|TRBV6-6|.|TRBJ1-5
TGTGCCAGCAGTTACGGGATGGGTCAGCCCCAGCATTTT
CASSYGMGQPQHF
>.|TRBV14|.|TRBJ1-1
TGTGCCAGCAGCCTCCCCCAGGGATGGAGCACTGAAGCTTTCTTT
CASSLPQGWSTEAFF
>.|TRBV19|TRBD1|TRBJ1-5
TGTGCCAGTAGTACCGGACAGGGGGAATGGAGCAATCAGCCCCAGCATTTT
CASSTGQGEWSNQPQHF
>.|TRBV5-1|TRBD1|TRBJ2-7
TGCGCCAGCAGCTTGGGACCTCCGGGACAGGGGTGGAGGTGGGAGCAGTACTTC
CASSLGPPGQGWRWEQYF
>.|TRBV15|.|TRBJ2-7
TGTGCCACCAGCAGAGTGCCTTTTTACGAGCAGTACTTC
CATSRVPFYEQYF
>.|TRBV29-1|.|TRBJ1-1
TGCAGCGTGGGGACGGTTGAAGCTTTCTTT
CSVGTVEAFF
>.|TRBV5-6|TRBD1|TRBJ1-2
TGTGCCAGCAGTAGGACAGGGTCCTATGGCTACACCTTC
CASSRTGSYGYTF
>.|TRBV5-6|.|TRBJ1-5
TGTGCCAGCAGCTTTGGGGGGTACAATCAGCCCCAGCATTTT
CASSFGGYNQPQHF
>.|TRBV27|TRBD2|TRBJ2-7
TGTGCCAGCGGGCCCGGGACTAGCGCGTACGAGCAGTACTTC
CASGPGTSAYEQYF
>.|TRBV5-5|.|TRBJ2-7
TGTGCCAGCAGCTGGGAGGAGGCGAGCTCCTACGAGCAGTACTTC
CASSWEEASSYEQYF
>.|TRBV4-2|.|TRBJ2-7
TGTGCCAGCAGCCCCGCAGGCTACGAGCAGTACTTC
CASSPAGYEQYF
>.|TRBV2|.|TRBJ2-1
TGTGCCAGCAGTGGGGACCTGTGGAATGAGCAGTTCTTC
CASSGDLWNEQFF
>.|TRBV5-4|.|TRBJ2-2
TGTGCCAGCTCCCTTCAGATGAACACCGGGGAGCTGTTTTTT
CASSLQMNTGELFF
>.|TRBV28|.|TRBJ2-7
TGTGCCAGCAGCAAACGCAGCAGGACAGACTACGAGCAGTACTTC
CASSKRSRTDYEQYF
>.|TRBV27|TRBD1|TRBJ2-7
TGTGCCAGCAGTTTACTTCATGGGACAGGGTCCCGCGAGCAGTACTTC
CASSLLHGTGSREQYF
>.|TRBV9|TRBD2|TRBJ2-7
TGTGCCAGCAGCGTAGATAGCGGGAGGGCCTACGAGCAGTACTTC
CASSVDSGRAYEQYF
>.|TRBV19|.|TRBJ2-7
TGTGCCAGTAGTCCCCAGGACAGCTCCTACGAGCAGTACTTC
CASSPQDSSYEQYF
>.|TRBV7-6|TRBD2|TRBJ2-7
TGTGCCAGCAGCCCAAGGACTAGCGGGGGTCGCGAGCAGTACTTC
CASSPRTSGGREQYF
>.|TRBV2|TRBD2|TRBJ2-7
TGTGCCAGCAGGTCAACTAGCGGGAGGTCAGAGCAGTACTTC
CASRSTSGRSEQYF
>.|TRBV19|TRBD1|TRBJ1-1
TGTGCCAGTAGCGCGGATCGACAGGGCTACACTGAAGCTTTCTTT
CASSADRQGYTEAFF
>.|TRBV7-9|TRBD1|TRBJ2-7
TGTGCCAGCAGCCGTGGCCAGGGACAGAGTTTCTACGAGCAGTACTTC
CASSRGQGQSFYEQYF
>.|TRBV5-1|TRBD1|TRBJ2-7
TGCGCCAGCAGCTTGGAGCCAATTACAGGGGGCGGTATCCACGAGCAGTACTTC
CASSLEPITGGGIHEQYF
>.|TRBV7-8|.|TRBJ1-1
TGTGCCAGCAGCCTACTAGAGAACACTGAAGCTTTCTTT
CASSLLENTEAFF
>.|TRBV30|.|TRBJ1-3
TGTGCCTGGAGTGAGGGACACACCATATATTTT
CAWSEGHTIYF
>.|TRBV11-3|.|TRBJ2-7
TGTGCCAGCAGCTTAGATCATAGCTACGAGCAGTACTTC
CASSLDHSYEQYF
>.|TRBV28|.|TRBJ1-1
TGTGCCAGCAGTTCTTTATACGGGCTAGCTGAAGCTTTCTTT
CASSSLYGLAEAFF
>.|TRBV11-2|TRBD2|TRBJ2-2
TGTGCCAGCAGCCCGCGGGGGGCCGGGGAGCTGTTTTTT
CASSPRGAGELFF
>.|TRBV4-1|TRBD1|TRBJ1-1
TGCGCCAGCAGCCAAGGCCTGACAGGGGCCACTGAAGCTTTCTTT
CASSQGLTGATEAFF
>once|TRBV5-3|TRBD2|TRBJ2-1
TGTGCCAGAAGCCCCTGCGTAGCGGGAGCCAATGAGCAGTTCTTC
CARSPCVAGANEQFF
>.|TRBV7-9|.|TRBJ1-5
TGTGCCAGCAGCATCGGGGGCATCAATCAGCCCCAGCATTTT
CASSIGGINQPQHF
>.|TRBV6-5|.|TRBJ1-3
TGTGCCAGCAGTTATAAAAGGGCAGAAAACACCATATATTTT
CASSYKRAENTIYF
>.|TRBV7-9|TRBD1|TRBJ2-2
TGTGCCAGCAGCTCACGGACAGGGGTGAGCACCGGGGAGCTGTTTTTT
CASSSRTGVSTGELFF
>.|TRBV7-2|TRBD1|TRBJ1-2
TGTGCCAGCAGCTCCCCCTGGGACAGAGCTAACTATGGCTACACCTTC
CASSSPWDRANYGYTF
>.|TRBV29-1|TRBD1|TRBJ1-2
TGCAGCGTTGAAGCCCGAGACAGGGGCGTACCCCCCGGGGGCTACACCTTC
CSVEARDRGVPPGGYTF
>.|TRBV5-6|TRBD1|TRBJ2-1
TGTGCCAGCAGACTGGGACAGACAATCTACAATGAGCAGTTCTTC
CASRLGQTIYNEQFF
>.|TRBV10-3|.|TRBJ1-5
TGTGCCATCAGTGACGTAAACGAGAATCAGCCCCAGCATTTT
CAISDVNENQPQHF
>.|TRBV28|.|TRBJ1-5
TGTGCCAGCAGTTTGAGACCGGAGGGCAATCAGCCCCAGCATTTT
CASSLRPEGNQPQHF
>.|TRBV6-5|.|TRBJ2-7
TGTGCCAGCAGTTACGGGGGAAACGAGCAGTACTTC
CASSYGGNEQYF
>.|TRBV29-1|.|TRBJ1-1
TGCAGCGTGAATGGCAGGGAGGAGACTGAAGCTTTCTTT
CSVNGREETEAFF
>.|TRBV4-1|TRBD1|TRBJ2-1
TGCGCCAGCAGCCAAGAAGGGGGCTTGAATGAGCAGTTCTTC
CASSQEGGLNEQFF
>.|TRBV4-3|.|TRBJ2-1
TGCGCCAGCAGCTCCAGACTAGTTTTTTCCGGTGAGCAGTTCTTC
CASSSRLVFSGEQFF
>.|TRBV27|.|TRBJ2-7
TGTGCCAGCAGCCTTAGGCCTAGCGACCTCTACGAGCAGTACTTC
CASSLRPSDLYEQYF
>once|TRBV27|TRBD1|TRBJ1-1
TGTGCCAGCAGACGACTGTTCGAGGGGGCCCTCACGGTAGCTTTCTTT
CASRRLFEGALTVAFF
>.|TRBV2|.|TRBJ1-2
TGTGCCAGCAGTGAATGGGAGGGGCCAGGCTATGGCTACACCTTC
CASSEWEGPGYGYTF
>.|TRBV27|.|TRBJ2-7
TGTGCCAGCGCCCCCGGGGAGCTACGTTGGGAGCAGTACTTC
CASAPGELRWEQYF
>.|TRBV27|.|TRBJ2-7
TGTGCCAGCAGTTATTACAGCTCCTACGAGCAGTACTTC
CASSYYSSYEQYF
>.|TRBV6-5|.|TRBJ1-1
TGTGCCAGCAGTTACCAGGAGGGCAGGGCTGAAGCTTTCTTT
CASSYQEGRAEAFF
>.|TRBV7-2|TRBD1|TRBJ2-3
TGTGCCAGCAGCTCTCTACAGGGGGCGGAAGCAGATACGCAGTATTTT
CASSSLQGAEADTQYF
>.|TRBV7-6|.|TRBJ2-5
TGTGCCAGCAGCTTAGATGGGGCGGTAACCCAGTACTTC
CASSLDGAVTQYF
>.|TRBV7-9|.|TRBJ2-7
TGTGCCAGCAGCTTATTCGGGACAACGACCTACGAGCAGTACTTC
CASSLFGTTTYEQYF
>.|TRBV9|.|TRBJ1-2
TGTGCCAGCAGCGGAGTTCAGGACTATGGCTACACCTTC
CASSGVQDYGYTF
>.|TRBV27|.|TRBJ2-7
TGTGCCAGCAGTCCCGTCGGGGGAGAGGGGGGCGAGCAGTACTTC
CASSPVGGEGGEQYF
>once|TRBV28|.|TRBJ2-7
TGTGCCAGCAGGGGTTACAGGGACGTCCTCTACGAGCAGTACTTC
CASRGYRDVLYEQYF
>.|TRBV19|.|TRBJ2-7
TGTGCCAGTAGTATGAGGGGGGACGAGCAGTACTTC
CASSMRGDEQYF
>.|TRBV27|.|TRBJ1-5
TGTGCCAGCAGCGACGGCTCTAGCAATCAGCCCCAGCATTTT
CASSDGSSNQPQHF
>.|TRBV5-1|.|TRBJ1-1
TGCGCCAGCCGCGGGCAGGGAGGCTTGAACACTGAAGCTTTCTTT
CASRGQGGLNTEAFF